This T cell receptor (beta chain) was identified during a study of T cells after yellow fever vaccination. TCRdb itself ran the 5' RACE reads through MiXCR, one entry per CDR3 protein. The sample shows fewer than 350,000 distinct CDR3 sequences, about 3.5% of them seen only once. Comments on this clonotype: Its antigen remains unknown.

General study findings and limits: Repertoires sorted by FACS could include abundant clonotypes that are contaminants from the bulk population. On re-exposure, the response was weaker but peaked faster, at day 5 versus 15. Clones that expanded after primary vaccination mostly reappeared after the booster (around 96% CD4, about 91% CD8).

V was trimmed by 5 bases and J by 0 bases, leaving 11 bases between them. The CDR3 has 15 residues. CDR1 and CDR2 from the germline V gene are LNHDA and SQIVND (reference sequence). The source material was PBMCs, sampled on the day of the yellow fever booster vaccination. J is TRBJ2-4 and V is TRBV19; possible D gene TRBD1, 5 bases. This receptor was taken from a man aged 18 to 35 who received the YFV17D yellow fever vaccine. CDR3 amino acids: CASSQLGEAKNIQYF. DNA for the CDR3: TGTGCCAGTAGTCAGTTAGGGGAAGCCAAAAACATTCAGTACTTC.